Shown below are 21 T cell receptor beta chains from a single sample sequenced in a study of T cell repertoires in cytomegalovirus infection. TCRdb recomputed calls from the reads with MiXCR, one row per CDR3 protein. The data contain nearly 650,000 distinct CDR3 sequences, 20% to 25% of them singletons. Sequenced material: CD8+ T cells from PBMCs. The receptor source for this set is a human donor in good health (CMV status not recorded). Some clones in this sample may be carry-over from other donors' samples.

This rearrangement joins TRBV6-6 to TRBJ2-1; TRBD2 matches 9 bases. The V gene end was trimmed by 8 bases and the J gene end by 7 bases; junction bases not matched to a gene: 6. The CDR3 contains 13 residues. Germline CDR1 MNHNY, CDR2 SVGAGI (reference sequence). CDR3 region: CASWSGGLNEQFF. The CDR3 nucleotides read TGTGCCAGCTGGAGCGGGGGGTTAAATGAGCAGTTCTTC.

A few counts support this clonotype. The rearrangement joins TRBV7-8 to TRBJ2-7; perhaps TRBD1 as D (5 bases). Trimming cost V 5 bases and J 3 bases, with 11 bases left between them. The germline V gene has CDR1 SGHVS and CDR2 FQNEAQ. The CDR3 is 13 residues long. In nucleotides, the CDR3 is TGTGCCAGCAGCGATACAGGTAACTACGAGCAGTACGTC. This codes for CASSDTGNYEQYV.

In this sample, this clonotype turned up many times. The J gene is TRBJ2-7, the V gene TRBV7-8, with D possibly matching TRBD1 (6 bases). Germline CDR1 SGHVS, CDR2 FQNEAQ. The V end was cut by 4 bases, the J end by 7 bases, with 14 bases between. CDR3 length: 13 residues. DNA for the CDR3: TGTGCCAGCAGCTACACAGGGTTGTGGGAGCAGTACTTC. Its protein product is CASSYTGLWEQYF.

In its sample, this clonotype was seen many times. This chain joins TRBV25-1 and TRBJ1-2; weak D call: TRBD1 (5 bases). There are 15 residues in the CDR3. The V gene's germline CDR1 is MGHDK and CDR2 SYGVNS. V dropped 6 bases and J dropped 6 bases, with 20 bases sitting between them. This CDR3 is CASSVSSGRKNGYTF. CDR3 nucleotide sequence: TGTGCCAGCAGCGTTTCCTCAGGGCGTAAGAATGGCTACACCTTC.

About this clonotype: Just one base apart from a much larger clone, this may be a read error. Given the absence of the conserved phenylalanine or tryptophan at the CDR3 end, a read error is likely. The chain combines TRBV7-2 with TRBJ2-1, with D perhaps TRBD1 or TRBD2 (6 bases each). The V gene lost 4 bases and the J gene lost 8 bases, with 27 bases spanning the gap. Germline V gene sequence: CDR1 SGHTA, CDR2 FQGNSA. There are 18 residues in the CDR3. CDR3 residues: CASSSYEAWRGPGDEQFI. CDR3 nucleotide sequence: TGTGCCAGCAGCTCATACGAAGCTTGGCGGGGCCCAGGGGATGAGCAGTTCATC.

Many counts were recorded for this clonotype. The genes are TRBV7-6 and TRBJ2-1, with a tentative D call TRBD2 (6 bases). Per germline, CDR1 SGHVS and CDR2 FNYEAQ. CDR3 length: 17 amino acids. Trimming stripped 1 base from V and 0 bases from J, with 13 bases between. In nucleotides, the CDR3 is TGTGCCAGCAGCTTAGGATTTCGGGGGAGCTCCTACAATGAGCAGTTCTTC. This translates into CASSLGFRGSSYNEQFF.

The rearrangement uses TRBV12-3 or TRBV12-4 and TRBJ2-7; 10 nucleotides line up with TRBD1. The CDR3 spans 15 residues. The ends lost 5 bases at V and 5 bases at J; junction bases unmatched: 9. The CDR3 bases are TGTGCCAGCAGTCCCGGGACAGGGGATCTAGACGAGCAGTACTTC. Its protein product is CASSPGTGDLDEQYF.

This clonotype was seen only a few times. The J gene is TRBJ2-7, the V gene TRBV6-2 or TRBV6-3; weak D call: TRBD1 (5 bases). Trimming pared 8 bases from V and 3 bases from J, leaving 14 bases between. This CDR3 is 13 amino acids long. Germline V lookup: CDR1 MNHEY, CDR2 SVGEGT. CDR3 nucleotides: TGTGCCAGCTCTGCCCTCCAGGGCTACGAGCAGTACGTC. Its protein product is CASSALQGYEQYV.

The genes are TRBV5-6 and TRBJ2-1; 7 positions match TRBD1. This CDR3 is built from 14 residues. The V gene's germline CDR1 is SGHDT and CDR2 YYEEEE. Losses at the gene ends were 2 bases for V and 5 bases for J; bases not matched to a gene: 4. CDR3 loop: CASSFGTAHNEQFF. The CDR3 coding sequence is TGTGCCAGCAGCTTCGGGACAGCGCACAATGAGCAGTTCTTC.

In its sample, this clonotype was seen a few times. The CDR3 protein is CASGFVAGTGNTEAFF. The CDR3 nucleotides are TGTGCTAGTGGTTTCGTAGCCGGGACAGGGAACACTGAAGCTTTCTTT. The J gene is TRBJ1-1, the V gene TRBV12-5; 8 bases align to TRBD1. The V gene end was trimmed by 3 bases and the J gene end by 1 base; junction bases not matched to a gene: 7. Germline CDR1 is LGHNT and CDR2 is FRNRAP. The CDR3 totals 16 residues.

This rearrangement joins TRBV27 to TRBJ1-1; unclear D gene. V lost 2 bases, J lost 2 bases, and 12 bases lay in between. Germline-derived CDR1 and CDR2 are MNHEY and SMNVEV (reference sequence). CDR3 length equals 15 residues. CDR3 nucleotides: TGTGCCAGCAGTTTAGCCCTTGGCCAAAACACTGAAGCTTTCTTT. This codes for CASSLALGQNTEAFF.

The chain joins TRBV28 to TRBJ2-3, with unresolved D. Germline V gene lookup returns CDR1 MDHEN and CDR2 SYDVKM. With 4 bases removed from V and 0 bases from J, the gap between germline ends came to 8 bases. This CDR3 is 14 amino acids long. For the CDR3, the DNA is TGTGCCAGCAGTTCTGCAGAAAGCACAGATACGCAGTATTTT. Translating it yields CASSSAESTDTQYF.

This clonotype has only a few counts. This chain connects TRBV29-1 to TRBJ2-2; D is undetermined. Germline CDR1 and CDR2: SQVTM and ANQGSEA. This CDR3 has 13 residues. Trimming stripped 0 bases from V and 5 bases from J, with 7 bases between. The CDR3 bases are TGCAGCGTTGAAGATTTGGGAACCGGGGAGCTGTTTTTT. Protein product: CSVEDLGTGELFF.

The chain carries TRBV19 and TRBJ2-1; either TRBD1 or TRBD2 may fit D (6 bases each). The CDR3 is 12 amino acids. The germline V gene encodes CDR1 LNHDA and CDR2 SQIVND (reference sequence). Trimming took off 6 bases at V and 5 bases at J, with 8 bases between the two ends. The chain's CDR3 is CASRGGHNEQFF. The CDR3 nucleotides read TGTGCCAGTAGAGGGGGGCACAATGAGCAGTTCTTC. The variable domain in full, with the rest retrieved from reference TRBV19 and TRBJ2-1, is DGGITQSPKYLFRKEGQNVTLSCEQNLNHDAMYWYRQDPGQGLRLIYYSQIVNDFQKGDIAEGYSVSREKKESFPLTVTSAQKNPTAFYLCASRGGHNEQFFGPGTRLTVL.

The chain combines TRBV19 with TRBJ2-1; D call uncertain. V was clipped by 5 bases and J by 1 base, with 9 bases between them. The CDR3 contains 14 residues. Germline V gene lookup returns CDR1 LNHDA and CDR2 SQIVND (reference sequence). In DNA form, the CDR3 reads TGTGCCAGTAGTCCGGAAAGGTCCTACAATGAGCAGTTCTTC. Protein: CASSPERSYNEQFF.

The gene calls are TRBV27 and TRBJ2-7; D uncertain. CDR1 MNHEY and CDR2 SMNVEV come from the germline V gene (reference sequence). This CDR3 comprises 12 residues. Trimming left V 8 bases short and J 6 bases short, with 14 bases between. As DNA, the CDR3 is TGTGCCAGCGGATCTGGGGTAAGCGAGCAGTACTTC. Protein: CASGSGVSEQYF.

At least ten counts were recorded for this clonotype. This rearrangement joins TRBV6-2 or TRBV6-3 to TRBJ2-1; unclear D gene. V lost 6 bases, J lost 8 bases, and 20 bases lay in between. CDR3 length equals 15 residues. From germline, CDR1 is MNHEY and CDR2 SVGEGT. The CDR3: CASSGIEFWVHEQFF. DNA for the CDR3: TGTGCCAGCAGCGGTATCGAATTTTGGGTTCATGAGCAGTTCTTC.

This clonotype was counted a few times. In DNA, the CDR3 is TGTGCCAGCAGTGAACGGTGGGGAGAGACCCAGTACTTC. Translated, it gives CASSERWGETQYF. The genes are TRBV2 and TRBJ2-5; D remains unclear. Germline-derived CDR1 and CDR2 are SNHLY and FYNNEI. V was shortened by 2 bases and J by 4 bases, with 8 bases between the two germline ends. The CDR3 consists of 13 residues.

The table lists this clonotype with many counts. The CDR3 DNA follows: TGTGCCAGCACCGATCCGGGACAGGGGGCTAATAGCAATCAGCCCCAGCATTTT. Encoded protein: CASTDPGQGANSNQPQHF. This chain joins TRBV7-8 and TRBJ1-5, with 12 bases aligning to TRBD1. J was trimmed by 0 bases and V by 7 bases; bases with no gene match: 10. This CDR3 contains 18 residues. Germline V gene data show CDR1 as SGHVS and CDR2 as FQNEAQ. The complete variable domain, with remaining parts taken from reference TRBV7-8 and TRBJ1-5, reads GAGVSQSPRYKVAKRGQDVALRCDPISGHVSLFWYQQALGQGPEFLTYFQNEAQLDKSGLPSDRFFAERPEGSVSTLKIQRTQQEDSAVYLCASTDPGQGANSNQPQHFGDGTRLSIL.

Many counts were recorded for this clonotype. The CDR3 protein is CASSEGLYEQYV. CDR3 in DNA: TGTGCCAGCAGCGAGGGACTCTACGAGCAGTACGTC. V gene TRBV7-8 combines with J gene TRBJ2-7, with D maybe TRBD2 (6 bases). V dropped 5 bases and J dropped 3 bases, with 8 bases sitting between them. Germline assignment: CDR1 SGHVS and CDR2 FQNEAQ. This CDR3 is 12 amino acids long.

This chain links TRBV20-1 with TRBJ2-2, with D tentatively TRBD2 (6 bases). Germline values: CDR1 DFQATT, CDR2 SNEGSKA (reference sequence). This CDR3 is 15 amino acids long. Trimming removed 1 base from V and 4 bases from J, with 13 bases in between. The CDR3 DNA reads as TGCAGTGCTAGAGTGACCGGGACTTTCACCGGGGAGCTGTTTTTT. Residues: CSARVTGTFTGELFF.